Sequencing of this TCR beta chain was carried out in a study of spatial heterogeneity in lung cancer. Across the whole study: There were around 72 donors, all of them untreated patients with early-stage non-small cell lung cancer. The authors sequenced available follow-up PBMC samples, taken a median of around two years after resection. Study-level points and caveats: Ubiquitous expanded tumor TCRs were seen in blood more at resection than at follow-up.

By proportion, this clonotype is large. Its antigen is not known. The time point is: blood at routine non-recurrence follow-up after resection. Each CDR3 protein gets one entry after TCRdb re-called the 5' RACE reads with MiXCR. The sample has tens of thousands of distinct CDR3 sequences, over 6.5% seen once; the top ten hold around 9.4%. The germline V gene has CDR1 PRHDT and CDR2 FYEKMQ (reference sequence). The V and J ends lost 0 bases and 9 bases, in that order; junction bases with no gene match: 4. The CDR3 contains 15 residues. This receptor was taken from a male donor with early-stage non-small cell lung cancer. The chain combines TRBV13 with TRBJ1-6, with 8 bases lining up with TRBD1. This material consisted of PBMCs, taken at follow-up. The CDR3 sequence is CASSLGDRVTSPLHF. CDR3 bases: TGTGCCAGCAGCTTAGGGGACAGGGTGACTTCACCCCTCCACTTT.